These T cell receptor beta chains were read from a single sample in a study of graft-versus-host responses after intestinal transplantation. Their specific antigens are unknown. Profiled with immunoSEQ multiplex PCR; TCRdb holds only in-frame clones, not every one. In the table there are 35,000 to 45,000 clones, approximately 94% of which are singletons. The source material was unstimulated CD4+ T cells sorted from spleen or lymph node cells, sampled before transplant. These receptors came from a human donor who was the organ donor for an intestinal transplant. Both conserved end residues are part of each CDR3. The D gene is left open where the match is weak. For some rows the clone size is stated as once, few or many, or as a class when expanded; others skip it.

J gene,clone size,D gene,V gene,CDR3 DNA,CDR3 protein
TRBJ1-1,-,-,TRBV11-1,TGTGCCAGCAGCTTAGCGTGGTCGGGGAACACTGAAGCTTTCTTT,CASSLAWSGNTEAFF
TRBJ2-2,-,TRBD2,TRBV5-4,TGTGCCAGCAGAGAGCGGGGGGGCCAGACCGGGGAGCTGTTTTTT,CASRERGGQTGELFF
TRBJ2-3,once,TRBD2,TRBV28,TGTGCCAGCAGCCCTCCCGCGGGGGGGCATGGAGATACGCAGTATTTT,CASSPPAGGHGDTQYF
TRBJ2-3,-,-,TRBV5-4,TGTGCCAGCAGCTTAATGGACACAGATACGCAGTATTTT,CASSLMDTDTQYF
TRBJ2-7,-,TRBD1,TRBV9,TGTGCCAGCAGCGTAGGACAGGGTGACGAGCAGTACTTC,CASSVGQGDEQYF
TRBJ2-3,-,-,TRBV15,TGTGCCACCAGCAGAAAATACGGCACAGATACGCAGTATTTT,CATSRKYGTDTQYF
TRBJ2-3,-,-,TRBV6-6,TGTGCCAGCAGTTGGGGCCGGGACAAGGGCACAGATACGCAGTATTTT,CASSWGRDKGTDTQYF
TRBJ2-1,-,TRBD2,TRBV2,TGTGCCAGCAGTGAAGAGCGGGGGGTTACTTCCGGTAAGCAGTTCTTC,CASSEERGVTSGKQFF
TRBJ2-2,-,TRBD2,TRBV30,TGTGCCTGTAGCGGGGGGCCCTCCCCCGGGGAGCTGTTTTTT,CACSGGPSPGELFF
TRBJ1-4,once,-,TRBV6-6,TGTGCCAGCAGACAGGGATACAATGAAAAACTGTTTTTT,CASRQGYNEKLFF
TRBJ2-2,-,TRBD2,TRBV10-1,TGCGCCAGCACGGCGGGGGGCTACACCGGGGAGCTGTTTTTT,CASTAGGYTGELFF
TRBJ2-1,-,TRBD2,TRBV29-1,TGCAGCCCCGGGGGGACTCCATACAATGAGCAGTTCTTC,CSPGGTPYNEQFF
TRBJ1-4,few,-,TRBV7-9,TGTGCCAGCAGCTCCAGGGGACGTGGTGAAAAACTGTTTTTT,CASSSRGRGEKLFF
TRBJ2-3,-,TRBD1,TRBV4-1,TGCGCCAGCAGCCAAGGGGGGATTAGGGGGCCAGATACGCAGTATTTT,CASSQGGIRGPDTQYF
TRBJ1-5,-,TRBD1,TRBV19,TGTGCCAGTAGTATTTCCTGGACAGGGTGGCAGCCCCAGCATTTT,CASSISWTGWQPQHF
TRBJ1-3,-,-,TRBV6-5,TGTGCCAGCAGTTACTCGGGGGTGAATACTGGAAACACCATATATTTT,CASSYSGVNTGNTIYF
TRBJ1-2,-,-,TRBV4-3,TGCGCCAGCAGCCGTGGCGCATGGGGCTACACCTTC,CASSRGAWGYTF